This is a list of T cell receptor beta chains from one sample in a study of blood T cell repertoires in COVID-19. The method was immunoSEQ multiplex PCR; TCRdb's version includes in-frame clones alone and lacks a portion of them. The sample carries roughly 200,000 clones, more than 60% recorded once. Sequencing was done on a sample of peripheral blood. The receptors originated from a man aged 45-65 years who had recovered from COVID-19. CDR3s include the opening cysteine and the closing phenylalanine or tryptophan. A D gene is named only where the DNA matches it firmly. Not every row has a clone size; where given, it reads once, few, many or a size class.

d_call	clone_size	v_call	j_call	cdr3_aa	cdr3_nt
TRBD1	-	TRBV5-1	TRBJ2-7	CASSLEGTVSYEQYF	TGCGCCAGCAGCTTGGAGGGGACAGTTTCCTACGAGCAGTACTTC
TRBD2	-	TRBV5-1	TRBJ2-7	CASSQTAGGSYEQYF	TGCGCCAGCAGCCAAACAGCGGGAGGGTCCTACGAGCAGTACTTC
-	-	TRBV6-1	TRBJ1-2	CASSEGRQTLGANYGYTF	TGTGCCAGCAGTGAAGGGAGGCAGACCCTAGGAGCTAACTATGGCTACACCTTC
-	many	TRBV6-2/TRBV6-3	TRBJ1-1	CASSYTQGWTEAFF	TGTGCCAGCAGTTACACCCAGGGGTGGACTGAAGCTTTCTTT
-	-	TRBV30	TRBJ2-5	CAWSGQGSQETQYF	TGTGCCTGGAGTGGGCAGGGTTCCCAAGAGACCCAGTACTTC
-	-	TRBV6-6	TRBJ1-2	CASSYYGGGYTF	TGTGCCAGCAGTTACTACGGGGGTGGCTACACCTTC
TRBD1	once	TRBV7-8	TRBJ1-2	CASSLATGGYGYTF	TGTGCCAGCAGCTTAGCGACAGGGGGCTATGGCTACACCTTC
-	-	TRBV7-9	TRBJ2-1	CASSSPIAISGWQFF	TGTGCCAGCAGCTCGCCGATCGCTATCTCAGGATGGCAGTTCTTC
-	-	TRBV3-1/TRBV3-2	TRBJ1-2	CASSQPKGEGGYTF	TGTGCCAGCAGCCAACCAAAGGGGGAGGGTGGCTACACCTTC
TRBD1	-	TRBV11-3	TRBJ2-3	CASSQYRTGLRYF	TGTGCCAGCAGCCAATACAGGACAGGGTTGAGGTATTTT
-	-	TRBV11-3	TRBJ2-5	CASSRQSQETQYF	TGTGCCAGCAGCCGACAGTCCCAAGAGACCCAGTACTTC
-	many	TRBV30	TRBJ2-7	CAWSANYEQYF	TGTGCCTGGAGTGCCAACTACGAGCAGTACTTC
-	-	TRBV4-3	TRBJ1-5	CASSQEADQPQHF	TGCGCCAGCAGCCAAGAGGCAGATCAGCCCCAGCATTTT
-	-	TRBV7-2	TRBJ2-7	CASSLDRTGVYEQYF	TGTGCCAGCAGCTTAGACCGGACTGGAGTATACGAGCAGTACTTC
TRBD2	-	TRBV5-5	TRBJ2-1	CASSLDSGSSYNEQFF	TGTGCCAGCAGCTTGGACAGCGGGAGCTCCTACAATGAGCAGTTCTTC
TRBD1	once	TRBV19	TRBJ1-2	CASRLGQGRGYTF	TGTGCCAGTCGTTTGGGACAGGGAAGAGGCTACACCTTC
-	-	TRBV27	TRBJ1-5	CASSYRINQPQHF	TGTGCCAGCAGTTACAGGATTAATCAGCCCCAGCATTTT
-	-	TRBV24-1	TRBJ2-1	CATNGGINNEQFF	TGTGCCACCAACGGCGGGATAAACAATGAGCAGTTCTTC
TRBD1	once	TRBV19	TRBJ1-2	CASLGEKGAPGYTF	TGTGCCAGCCTGGGGGAAAAGGGGGCGCCTGGCTACACCTTC
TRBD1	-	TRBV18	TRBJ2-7	CASSPPTGGVYEQYF	TGTGCCAGCTCACCACCGACAGGGGGTGTCTACGAGCAGTACTTC
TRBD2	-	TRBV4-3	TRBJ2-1	CASSPSGRSPSDGSYNEQFF	TGCGCCAGCAGCCCTAGCGGGAGATCGCCAAGTGATGGCTCCTACAATGAGCAGTTCTTC
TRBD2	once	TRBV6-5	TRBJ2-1	CASSAGRGVYNEQFF	TGTGCCAGCAGCGCAGGACGGGGGGTTTACAATGAGCAGTTCTTC
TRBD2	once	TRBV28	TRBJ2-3	CASSPPRPRLAGLADTQYF	TGTGCCAGCAGTCCCCCACGACCAAGACTAGCGGGACTAGCAGATACGCAGTATTTT
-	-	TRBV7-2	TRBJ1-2	CASSSGEGESYTF	TGTGCCAGCAGCTCTGGGGAGGGGGAAAGCTACACCTTC
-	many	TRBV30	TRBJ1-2	CAWNTERNYGYTF	TGTGCCTGGAATACGGAGCGTAACTATGGCTACACCTTC
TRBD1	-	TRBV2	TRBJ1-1	CASIQDRGTEAFF	TGTGCCAGCATCCAGGACAGGGGGACTGAAGCTTTCTTT
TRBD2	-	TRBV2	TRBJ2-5	CASSEGLAGRYQETQYF	TGTGCCAGCAGTGAAGGACTAGCGGGAAGGTACCAAGAGACCCAGTACTTC
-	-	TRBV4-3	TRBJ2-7	CASSQDRVGEGGYEQYF	TGCGCCAGCAGCCAAGATAGAGTGGGGGAGGGGGGCTACGAGCAGTACTTC
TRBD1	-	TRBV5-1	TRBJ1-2	CASSLGQGIRGYTF	TGCGCCAGCAGCTTGGGACAGGGGATACGTGGCTACACCTTC
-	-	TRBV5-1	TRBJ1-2	CASSWTDNYGYTF	TGCGCCAGCAGCTGGACAGATAACTATGGCTACACCTTC
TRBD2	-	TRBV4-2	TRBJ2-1	CASSQEGAGGSYNEQFF	TGTGCCAGCAGCCAAGAAGGAGCGGGAGGCTCCTACAATGAGCAGTTCTTC
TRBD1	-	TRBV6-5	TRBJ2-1	CASTRDRAINEQFF	TGTGCCAGCACAAGGGACAGGGCTATCAATGAGCAGTTCTTC
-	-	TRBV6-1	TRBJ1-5	CASSSTSLTNQPQHF	TGTGCCAGCAGTTCCACCTCCCTGACTAATCAGCCCCAGCATTTT
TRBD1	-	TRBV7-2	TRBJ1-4	CASSLGGTGSEKLFF	TGTGCCAGCAGCTTAGGGGGGACAGGGAGTGAAAAACTGTTTTTT
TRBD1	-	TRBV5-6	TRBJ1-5	CASSHRQGSGNQPQHF	TGTGCCAGCAGCCATAGACAGGGGTCGGGCAATCAGCCCCAGCATTTT
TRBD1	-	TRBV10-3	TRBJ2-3	CAISPGQGTDTQYF	TGTGCCATCAGCCCCGGACAGGGAACAGATACGCAGTATTTT
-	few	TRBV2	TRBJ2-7	CASSDPAVYEQYF	TGTGCCAGCAGTGATCCCGCGGTCTACGAGCAGTACTTC
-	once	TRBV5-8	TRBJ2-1	CASSLSSGAYNEQFF	TGTGCCAGCAGCTTGTCAAGCGGAGCGTACAATGAGCAGTTCTTC
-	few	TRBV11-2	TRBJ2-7	CASRQDGMREQYF	TGTGCCAGCAGGCAGGACGGGATGAGGGAGCAGTACTTC
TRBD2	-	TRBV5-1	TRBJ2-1	CASSLAASGHNEQFF	TGCGCCAGCAGCTTGGCGGCTAGCGGGCACAATGAGCAGTTCTTC
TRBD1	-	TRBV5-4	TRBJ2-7	CASSLAKNRGVEQYF	TGTGCCAGCAGCTTGGCCAAAAACAGGGGTGTCGAGCAGTACTTC
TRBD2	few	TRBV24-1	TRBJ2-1	CATSDRLAGVYEQFF	TGTGCCACCAGTGATCGTCTAGCGGGAGTCTATGAGCAGTTCTTC
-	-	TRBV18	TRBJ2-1	CASSRIGTDNNEQFF	TGTGCCAGCTCCCGTATCGGAACTGACAATAATGAGCAGTTCTTC
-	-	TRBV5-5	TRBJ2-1	CASSFQSGNEQFF	TGTGCCAGCAGCTTTCAATCCGGGAACGAGCAGTTCTTC
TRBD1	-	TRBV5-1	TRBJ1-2	CASSSGTGPYGYTF	TGCGCCAGCAGCTCCGGGACAGGGCCCTATGGCTACACCTTC
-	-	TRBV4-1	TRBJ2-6	CASSQQNLSPTDSSGANVLTF	TGCGCCAGCAGCCAACAAAACCTCTCTCCGACAGATTCCTCTGGGGCCAACGTCCTGACTTTC
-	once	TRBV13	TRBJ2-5	CASSKTRKETQYF	TGTGCCAGCAGCAAGACTAGGAAGGAGACCCAGTACTTC
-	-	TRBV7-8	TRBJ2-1	CASKHRVNNNEQFF	TGTGCCAGCAAACACAGGGTAAACAACAATGAGCAGTTCTTC
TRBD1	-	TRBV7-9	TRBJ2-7	CASSPGQGDEQYF	TGTGCCAGCAGCCCGGGACAGGGAGACGAGCAGTACTTC